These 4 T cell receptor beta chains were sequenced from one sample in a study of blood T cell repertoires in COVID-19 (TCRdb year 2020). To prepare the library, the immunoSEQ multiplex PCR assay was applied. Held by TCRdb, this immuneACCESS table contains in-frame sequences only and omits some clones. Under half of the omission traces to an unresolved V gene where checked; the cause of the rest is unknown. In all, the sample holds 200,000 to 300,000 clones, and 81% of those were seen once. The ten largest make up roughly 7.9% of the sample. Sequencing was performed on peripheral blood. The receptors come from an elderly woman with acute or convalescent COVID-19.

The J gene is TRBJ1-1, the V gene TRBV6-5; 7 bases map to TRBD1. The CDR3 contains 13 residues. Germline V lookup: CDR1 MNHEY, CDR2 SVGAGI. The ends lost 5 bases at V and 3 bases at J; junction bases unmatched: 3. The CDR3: CASSPTGDTEAFF. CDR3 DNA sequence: TGTGCCAGCAGTCCTACAGGGGACACTGAAGCTTTCTTT.

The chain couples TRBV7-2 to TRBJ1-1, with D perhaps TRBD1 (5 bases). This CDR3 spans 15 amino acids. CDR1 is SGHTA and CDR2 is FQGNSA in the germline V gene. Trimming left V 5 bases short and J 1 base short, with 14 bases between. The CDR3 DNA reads TGTGCCAGCAGCATCTCAGGGTCGGCGAACACTGAAGCTTTCTTT. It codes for CASSISGSANTEAFF.

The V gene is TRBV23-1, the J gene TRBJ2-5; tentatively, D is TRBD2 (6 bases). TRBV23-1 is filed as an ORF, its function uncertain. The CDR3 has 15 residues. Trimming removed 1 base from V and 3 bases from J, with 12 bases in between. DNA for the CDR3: TGCGCCAGCAGTCAATTTGGGAGGACGGAAGAGACCCAGTACTTC. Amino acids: CASSQFGRTEETQYF.

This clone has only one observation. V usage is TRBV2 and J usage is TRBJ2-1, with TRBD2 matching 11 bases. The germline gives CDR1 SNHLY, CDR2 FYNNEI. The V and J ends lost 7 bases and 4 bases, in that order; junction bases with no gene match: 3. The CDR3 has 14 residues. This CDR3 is CASTPSGRYNEQFF. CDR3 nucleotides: TGTGCCAGCACCCCTAGCGGGAGGTACAATGAGCAGTTCTTC.